Following are 7 T cell receptor beta chains from one sample sequenced in a study of T cells in Graves' hyperthyroidism and ophthalmopathy. RNA transcripts provided the source from which TCR beta CDR3 regions were amplified. Initially, a first-round RT-PCR of the TCR CDR3 employed the HTBI primer set. Each CDR3 protein gets one entry after TCRdb re-called the multiplex PCR reads with MiXCR. The sample yields over 350,000 distinct CDR3 sequences, roughly 14% seen once. The sample consisted of blood. All receptors derive from a man aged 18 to 30 with Graves' ophthalmopathy.

This clonotype was detected many times. This chain's CDR3 is CASSSGTGMYEQYF. The CDR3 bases are TGCGCCAGCAGCTCCGGCACAGGAATGTACGAGCAGTACTTC. V gene TRBV5-1 combines with J gene TRBJ2-7; TRBD1 is a possible D gene (5 bases). The germline V gene has CDR1 SGHRS and CDR2 YFSETQ. This CDR3 is built from 14 residues. Trimming took 3 bases from V and 4 from J, leaving 14 bases between them.

The chain employs TRBV11-2 and TRBJ1-4; no clear D gene. The CDR3 has 14 amino acids. V shed 5 bases and J shed 5 bases, with 12 bases lying between them. The germline V gene has CDR1 SGHAT and CDR2 FQNNGV. Written as DNA, the CDR3 is TGTGCCAGCAGCCAAGCCCCGCTAAATGAAAAACTGTTTTTT. Protein product: CASSQAPLNEKLFF. Full variable domain (outside the CDR3, taken from reference TRBV11-2 and TRBJ1-4): EAGVAQSPRYKIIEKRQSVAFWCNPISGHATLYWYQQILGQGPKLLIQFQNNGVVDDSQLPKDRFSAERLKGVDSTLKIQPAKLEDSAVYLCASSQAPLNEKLFFGSGTQLSVL.

This clonotype was recorded at least ten times. The chain carries TRBV24-1 and TRBJ1-1, with unresolved D. The CDR3 sequence is 12 residues long. V dropped 9 bases and J dropped 1 base, with 8 bases sitting between them. Looked up from germline, CDR1 is KGHDR and CDR2 is SFDVKD. The CDR3 protein is CATSPGNTEAFF. CDR3 DNA sequence: TGTGCCACCTCCCCCGGGAACACTGAAGCTTTCTTT.

This clonotype was detected ten times or more. The chain recombines TRBV7-2 with TRBJ1-1, with D perhaps TRBD1 (5 bases). V lost 5 bases and J 0 bases, leaving 13 bases between the germline ends. Germline values: CDR1 SGHTA, CDR2 FQGNSA. There are 15 residues in the CDR3. The CDR3 sequence is CASSRRWGMNTEAFF. DNA of the CDR3: TGTGCCAGCAGCCGGAGATGGGGGATGAACACTGAAGCTTTCTTT.

This clonotype was picked up many times. V gene TRBV20-1 combines with J gene TRBJ2-3; the D call may be TRBD1 or TRBD2 (7 bases each). The CDR3 consists of 14 residues. Germline CDR1 is DFQATT and CDR2 is SNEGSKA (reference sequence). V was pared by 6 bases and J by 4 bases, with 17 bases between. The CDR3 reads CSAWDSGGADTQYF. CDR3 nucleotides: TGCAGTGCCTGGGACTCAGGGGGGGCAGATACGCAGTATTTT.

The chain joins TRBV9 to TRBJ1-3; D is perhaps TRBD1 (6 bases). The V gene's germline CDR1 is SGDLS and CDR2 YYNGEE. The V end lost 4 bases, the J end lost 4 bases, and 15 bases lay between the germline ends. The CDR3 extends over 15 amino acids. CDR3 DNA: TGTGCCAGCAGCCCTCACGGGACAACCGGAAACACCATATATTTT. This codes for CASSPHGTTGNTIYF.

This clonotype has more than one count but fewer than ten. The CDR3 coding sequence is TGTGCCAGCAGCTTGGTAGCATCGGGGGTAAACACCATATATTTT. Its protein is CASSLVASGVNTIYF. The gene calls are TRBV5-4 and TRBJ1-3; tentative D call: TRBD1 (5 bases). Germline CDR1 SGHNT, CDR2 YYREEE (reference sequence). The CDR3 totals 15 residues. V was cut by 0 bases and J by 6 bases, with 13 bases left in between.